Below are 10 T cell receptor beta chains sequenced from a single sample in a study of cytomegalovirus exposure and HLA in healthy donors. Researchers ran the PCR with 60 Vbeta and 13 Jbeta primers. This table comes from immunoSEQ multiplex PCR, and its TCRdb copy is limited to in-frame clones, with some not included. Of approximately 170,000 clones listed, 77% are singletons. Material for sequencing was PBMCs. The receptors here all came from a female donor in good health and CMV-seronegative.

In this sample, this clone turned up a few times. The V and J genes are TRBV19 and TRBJ2-7; 8 bases line up with TRBD2. Germline-derived CDR1 and CDR2 are LNHDA and SQIVND (reference sequence). The V segment lost 3 bases and the J segment 4 bases; nucleotides outside the gene matches: 8. The CDR3 totals 15 residues. As DNA, the CDR3 is TGTGCCAGTAGTATTTCGGGACTAGGGATTTACGAGCAGTACTTC. Translated: CASSISGLGIYEQYF.

The chain recombines TRBV9 with TRBJ2-1; TRBD2 matches 7 bases. J gave up 0 bases and V 3 bases, and 6 bases lay outside the gene matches. Germline V gene sequence: CDR1 SGDLS, CDR2 YYNGEE. There are 16 residues in the CDR3. CDR3 nucleotide sequence: TGTGCCAGCAGCGAGGGAGCGGGGAGCTCCTACAATGAGCAGTTCTTC. This sequence encodes CASSEGAGSSYNEQFF.

This clone was seen once. V and J are TRBV29-1 and TRBJ2-7; a possible D gene is TRBD1 (6 bases). This CDR3 region has 12 residues. V dropped 7 bases and J dropped 3 bases, with 13 bases sitting between them. Germline CDR1 SQVTM, CDR2 ANQGSEA. The CDR3 region is CSATGTSYEQYF. The CDR3 DNA reads as TGCAGCGCGACGGGGACAAGCTACGAGCAGTACTTC.

The J gene is TRBJ2-1, the V gene TRBV5-1; 11 nucleotides agree with TRBD2. The length of the CDR3 is 16 residues. Germline V gives CDR1 SGHRS, CDR2 YFSETQ. The J segment lost 3 bases and the V segment lost 0 bases, leaving 2 bases of the junction unmatched. The CDR3 nucleotides are TGCGCCAGCAGCTTGGATGGGACTAGCGGCTACAATGAGCAGTTCTTC. Its translation is CASSLDGTSGYNEQFF.

The chain carries TRBV4-2 and TRBJ2-2; 7 nucleotides match TRBD2. CDR3 size: 17 residues. Germline V gene data show CDR1 as LGHNA and CDR2 as YNFKEQ. V lost 0 bases to trimming and J lost 3 bases; unmatched junction nucleotides: 7. The CDR3 nucleotides are TGTGCCAGCAGCCAAGACACGGGGAGGGAGGACACCGGGGAGCTGTTTTTT. The encoded protein is CASSQDTGREDTGELFF.

The chain is built from TRBV7-3 and TRBJ2-7; 10 bases align to TRBD1. CDR3 size: 14 residues. Trimming removed 4 bases from V and 5 bases from J; junction bases left unmatched: 5. Germline CDR1 is SGHTA and CDR2 is FQGTGA. CDR3 coding DNA: TGTGCCAGCAGCTCGGGGACAGGGGTCAACGAGCAGTACTTC. It yields the protein CASSSGTGVNEQYF.

This clone occurred a few times. This chain uses TRBV4-3 with TRBJ1-1; weak D call: TRBD1 (5 bases). Between the trimmed V and J ends, which lost 6 bases and 0 bases, there was a span of 11 bases. Germline lookup yields CDR1 LGHNA and CDR2 YSLEER. The CDR3 consists of 14 residues. This CDR3 reads CASSRGGLNTEAFF. CDR3 nucleotides: TGCGCCAGCAGTCGGGGGGGACTGAACACTGAAGCTTTCTTT.

This chain links TRBV4-1 with TRBJ1-4; the D gene is possibly TRBD1 (6 bases). CDR3 length: 17 amino acids. V was cut by 0 bases and J by 0 bases, with 11 bases left in between. Per germline, CDR1 MGHRA and CDR2 YSYEKL. The CDR3 sequence: CASSQDSRTATNEKLFF. The CDR3 region has the DNA TGCGCCAGCAGCCAAGATTCCAGGACAGCAACTAATGAAAAACTGTTTTTT.

V and J are TRBV25-1 and TRBJ2-7; D might be TRBD1 (6 bases). Per germline, CDR1 MGHDK and CDR2 SYGVNS. Trimming took off 6 bases at V and 1 base at J, with 10 bases between the two ends. The CDR3 has 13 residues. CDR3 nucleotide sequence: TGTGCCAGCAGAGAAACAGGGTCCTACGAGCAGTACTTC. It encodes CASRETGSYEQYF.

The chain links TRBV19 to TRBJ2-5; D is possibly TRBD2 (6 bases). Germline-derived CDR1 and CDR2 are LNHDA and SQIVND (reference sequence). V was trimmed by 8 bases and J by 5 bases, leaving 15 bases between them. The CDR3 is made up of 13 amino acids. CDR3 sequence: CASGGGIGETQYF. CDR3 sequence (DNA): TGTGCCAGTGGCGGAGGGATCGGGGAGACCCAGTACTTC. The whole variable domain, filled in from reference TRBV19 and TRBJ2-5, reads DGGITQSPKYLFRKEGQNVTLSCEQNLNHDAMYWYRQDPGQGLRLIYYSQIVNDFQKGDIAEGYSVSREKKESFPLTVTSAQKNPTAFYLCASGGGIGETQYFGPGTRLLVL.